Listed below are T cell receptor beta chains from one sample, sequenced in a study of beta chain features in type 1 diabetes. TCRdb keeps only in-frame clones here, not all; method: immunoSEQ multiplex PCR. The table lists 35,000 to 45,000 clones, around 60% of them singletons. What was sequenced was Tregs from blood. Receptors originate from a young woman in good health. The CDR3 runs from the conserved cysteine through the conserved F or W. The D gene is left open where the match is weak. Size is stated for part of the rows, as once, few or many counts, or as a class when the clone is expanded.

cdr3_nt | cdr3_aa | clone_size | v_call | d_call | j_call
TGTGCCAGCGGGACTAGCGGGAGGGCGCCTTACGAGCAGTACTTC | CASGTSGRAPYEQYF | few | TRBV27 | TRBD2 | TRBJ2-7
TGTGCCAGCAGTTCGCCGGGACAGGGCTCGGGCACTGAAGCTTTCTTT | CASSSPGQGSGTEAFF | NA | TRBV28 | TRBD1 | TRBJ1-1
TGTGCCAGTAGTATGACTAGCGGGAGGTACAATGAGCAGTTCTTC | CASSMTSGRYNEQFF | NA | TRBV19 | TRBD2 | TRBJ2-1
TGCAGCGTGGTCCCTAGCGGGAGTTTCTACGAGCAGTACTTC | CSVVPSGSFYEQYF | few | TRBV29-1 | TRBD2 | TRBJ2-7
TGTGCCAGCAGTTTAGAACTAGCGACCAATGAGCAGTTCTTC | CASSLELATNEQFF | NA | TRBV27 | TRBD2 | TRBJ2-1
TGTGCCAGCAGCTTAGGTGTCCTAGCGATACAAGAGACCCAGTACTTC | CASSLGVLAIQETQYF | medium-sized | TRBV7-2 | NA | TRBJ2-5
TGTGCCAGCAGCCAAGGCGACAGGGTTAGCAATGAGCAGTTCTTC | CASSQGDRVSNEQFF | NA | TRBV27 | TRBD1 | TRBJ2-1
TGTGCCAGCAGCCAAGAGAGGGGCGGGAGGCCCTCCTACAATGAGCAGTTCTTC | CASSQERGGRPSYNEQFF | medium-sized | TRBV7-9 | TRBD2 | TRBJ2-1
TGTGCCAGCTCACCTGTTAGCATGAACACTGAAGCTTTCTTT | CASSPVSMNTEAFF | once | TRBV18 | NA | TRBJ1-1
TGTGCCAGCAGCCCCGGACTAGCGGGAGGTATAGAGACCCAGTACTTC | CASSPGLAGGIETQYF | NA | TRBV4-2 | TRBD2 | TRBJ2-5
TGTGCCAGCAGTTCAGGACAGGGGCGAAAAGAGACCCAGTACTTC | CASSSGQGRKETQYF | NA | TRBV6-5 | TRBD1 | TRBJ2-5
TGTGCCAGCAGCTTAGCCCCATTCAGAGGGAGCTCCTACAATGAGCAGTTCTTC | CASSLAPFRGSSYNEQFF | NA | TRBV7-9 | NA | TRBJ2-1
TGTGCCAGCAGCTTATCGGCGGGAGGGCCTGACGGGGAGCTGTTTTTT | CASSLSAGGPDGELFF | NA | TRBV7-3 | TRBD2 | TRBJ2-2
TGTGCCAGTAGTATCCCGTTTTCGGATGAGCAGTTCTTC | CASSIPFSDEQFF | NA | TRBV19 | NA | TRBJ2-1
TGTGCCAGCAGTTACTTAGGGGTGAACACTGAAGCTTTCTTT | CASSYLGVNTEAFF | few | TRBV6-6 | NA | TRBJ1-1
TGTGCCAGCAGCCCCGACAGGGGAGGGTCAGATACGCAGTATTTT | CASSPDRGGSDTQYF | once | TRBV6-4 | NA | TRBJ2-3
TGTGCCAGCAGCACCTGGACAGGGGGCTACGAGCAGTACTTC | CASSTWTGGYEQYF | NA | TRBV7-8 | TRBD1 | TRBJ2-7
TGTGCCAGCAGCCTCACGCACAGGGTTATCGATGAGCAGTTCTTC | CASSLTHRVIDEQFF | once | TRBV7-9 | NA | TRBJ2-1
TGTGCCAGCAGCCTGATAGCGGGTCCTTCCTACGAGCAGTACTTC | CASSLIAGPSYEQYF | NA | TRBV7-8 | TRBD2 | TRBJ2-7
TGCGCCAGCACTCCGGGACAGGATTACTACGAGCAGTACTTC | CASTPGQDYYEQYF | NA | TRBV23-1 | TRBD1 | TRBJ2-7
TGTGCCATCAGCCGGACTAGCGCCTACGAGCAGTACTTC | CAISRTSAYEQYF | NA | TRBV10-3 | TRBD2 | TRBJ2-7
TGTGCCAGCAGTCCCCAGGGCCAAGTATCAGATACGCAGTATTTT | CASSPQGQVSDTQYF | NA | TRBV28 | NA | TRBJ2-3
TGTGCCAGCAGTCAAGCCTTAAAGGGGGAAGCTTTCTTT | CASSQALKGEAFF | NA | TRBV6-5 | NA | TRBJ1-1
TGTGCCAGCTCACTCGACAGGCAGGGGGAAAAACTGTTTTTT | CASSLDRQGEKLFF | NA | TRBV18 | NA | TRBJ1-4